Following are 8 T cell receptor beta chains from one sample sequenced in a study of T cell responses to AZD1222 COVID-19 vaccine. The assay was immunoSEQ multiplex PCR, and TCRdb's table has in-frame clones only and misses some. The table shows approximately 150,000 clones, with roughly 86% occurring only once. The specimen comprised peripheral blood, sampled 28 days after the second dose of the MenACWY control vaccine. These receptors all come from an adult who received the MenACWY meningococcal vaccine as a control.

The genes are TRBV7-2 and TRBJ1-2; possibly TRBD1 for D (5 bases). The CDR3 loop spans 14 amino acids. The V and J ends lost 4 bases and 6 bases respectively, with 15 bases between them. Germline CDR1 SGHTA, CDR2 FQGNSA. This CDR3 reads CASSSPGGWHGYTF. CDR3 nucleotides: TGTGCCAGCAGCTCCCCCGGGGGGTGGCATGGCTACACCTTC.

This chain links TRBV6-4 with TRBJ1-6; no reliable D call. Trimming cost V 0 bases and J 7 bases, with 16 bases left between them. Looked up from germline, CDR1 is MRHNA and CDR2 is SNTAGT. The CDR3 is 17 residues long. DNA for the CDR3: TGTGCCAGCAGTGACTCCTATAGGGTATTTTTGAATTCACCCCTCCACTTT. Encoded protein: CASSDSYRVFLNSPLHF.

The V call is TRBV4-1, the J call TRBJ1-1; D gene uncertain. The CDR3 is 14 amino acids. CDR1 is MGHRA and CDR2 is YSYEKL in the germline V gene. The V end was cut by 3 bases, the J end by 1 base, with 9 bases between. The CDR3 bases are TGCGCCAGCAGCCACCGATACGCGAACACTGAAGCTTTCTTT. It specifies CASSHRYANTEAFF.

This clone was seen only once. J is TRBJ1-1 and V is TRBV6-5; D gene unclear. Trimming cost V 8 bases and J 0 bases, with 7 bases left between them. Germline CDR1 is MNHEY and CDR2 is SVGAGI. The CDR3 sequence is 12 residues long. CDR3 sequence reads: CASFDLNTEAFF. CDR3 coding DNA: TGTGCCAGCTTCGACCTGAACACTGAAGCTTTCTTT.

The chain has TRBV19 and TRBJ1-4, with 9 bases fitting TRBD1. Germline-derived CDR1 and CDR2 are LNHDA and SQIVND (reference sequence). The ends lost 4 bases at V and 0 bases at J; junction bases unmatched: 6. The CDR3 runs to 17 residues. CDR3 residues: CASSREQGAATNEKLFF. The CDR3 nucleotides are TGTGCCAGTAGTAGAGAACAGGGGGCTGCAACTAATGAAAAACTGTTTTTT.

This chain joins TRBV7-2 and TRBJ2-7, with TRBD2 identical over 8 bases. V dropped 5 bases and J dropped 3; count of bases not matched to a gene: 15. This CDR3 has 17 amino acids. The germline V gene encodes CDR1 SGHTA and CDR2 FQGNSA. The CDR3 region is CASSNHPGLEMNYEQYF. CDR3 nucleotides: TGTGCCAGCAGCAACCATCCGGGACTAGAAATGAACTACGAGCAGTACTTC.

This clone was recorded once. The chain couples TRBV28 to TRBJ1-4; D may be TRBD1 (5 bases). The V gene's germline CDR1 is MDHEN and CDR2 SYDVKM. V dropped 5 bases and J dropped 8 bases, with 18 bases sitting between them. The CDR3 totals 15 residues. The CDR3 loop reads CASSPPGPGKEKLFF. The DNA for the CDR3 is TGTGCCAGCAGTCCCCCGGGACCGGGAAAAGAAAAACTGTTTTTT.

The V and J genes are TRBV18 and TRBJ2-7; 10 bases are shared with TRBD1. This CDR3 comprises 16 residues. Unmatched junction bases numbered 13, after V lost 6 bases and J lost 5 bases. Germline CDR1 is KGHSH and CDR2 is LQKENI. Here the CDR3 DNA reads TGTGCCAGCTCCCAGTCCGGGACAGGGGTTAAGAACGAGCAGTACTTC. Translated: CASSQSGTGVKNEQYF.